A single sample is the source of the 16 T cell receptor beta chains below, sequenced in a study of blood T cell repertoires in COVID-19. TCRdb keeps only in-frame clones here, not all; method: immunoSEQ multiplex PCR. The sample lists 100,000 to 150,000 clones, 70% to 75% seen once, with approximately 5.7% in the top ten. The sequenced sample consisted of peripheral blood. The receptors come from a man aged 60 to 75 with acute or convalescent COVID-19.

V and J are TRBV4-1 and TRBJ1-1; TRBD1 matches 7 bases. V dropped 1 base and J dropped 0; count of bases not matched to a gene: 8. CDR3 length: 17 residues. CDR1 and CDR2 from the germline V gene are MGHRA and YSYEKL. The CDR3 loop is CASSQAARGRVNTEAFF. The CDR3 nucleotides are TGCGCCAGCAGCCAAGCCGCGAGGGGGCGAGTGAACACTGAAGCTTTCTTT.

V is TRBV30 and J is TRBJ2-7, with D unclear. V lost 5 bases to trimming and J lost 2 bases, with 7 bases between them. This CDR3 is built from 11 residues. The germline gives CDR1 GTSNPN, CDR2 SVGIG (reference sequence). The CDR3 coding sequence is TGTGCCTGGGGGCCCACCTACGAGCAGTACTTC. Protein: CAWGPTYEQYF.

This clone has a handful of counts. The J gene is TRBJ1-1, the V gene TRBV10-3, with 9 bases identical to TRBD1. With V trimmed by 6 bases and J by 6 bases, 2 bases remained unmatched. Per the germline V gene, CDR1 is ENHRY and CDR2 is SYGVKD. The CDR3 extends over 12 amino acids. CDR3 region: CAIRGQGAEAFF. The CDR3 DNA is TGTGCCATCAGGGGACAGGGCGCTGAAGCTTTCTTT.

A few counts support this clone. This chain joins TRBV10-3 and TRBJ2-7; D is undetermined. The CDR3 runs 11 residues. Germline CDR1 reads ENHRY; CDR2 reads SYGVKD. The V gene lost 0 bases and the J gene lost 6 bases, with 3 bases spanning the gap. DNA for the CDR3: TGTGCCATCAGTGAGTCCGGCGAGCAGTACTTC. Its translation is CAISESGEQYF.

This chain uses TRBV7-2 with TRBJ2-7, with a possible D match to TRBD2 (5 bases). There are 15 residues in the CDR3. The V end lost 0 bases, the J end lost 1 base, and 10 bases lay between the germline ends. In germline, CDR1 is SGHTA, CDR2 FQGNSA. CDR3 protein: CASSLALASSYEQYF. DNA of the CDR3: TGTGCCAGCAGCTTAGCTCTAGCAAGTTCCTACGAGCAGTACTTC.

The chain uses TRBV27 and TRBJ2-7; D is perhaps TRBD1 (6 bases). This CDR3 contains 14 residues. Trimming removed 4 bases from V and 4 bases from J, with 14 bases in between. Germline V gene sequence: CDR1 MNHEY, CDR2 SMNVEV (reference sequence). Written as DNA, the CDR3 is TGTGCCAGCAGTTACGGGGACACCTTATACGAGCAGTACTTC. Translated, it gives CASSYGDTLYEQYF.

CDR3 residues: CASSFMGSYEQYF. The CDR3 coding sequence is TGTGCCAGCAGCTTTATGGGGAGCTACGAGCAGTACTTC. The chain has TRBV7-9 and TRBJ2-7, with TRBD2 as a possible D gene (5 bases). The CDR3 is 13 residues long. The germline CDR1 and CDR2 sequences are SEHNR and FQNEAQ (reference sequence). Trimming took 3 bases from V and 3 from J, leaving 9 bases between them.

This clone has only a few counts. The chain couples TRBV6-6 to TRBJ1-5, with 7 bases fitting TRBD1. The ends lost 7 bases at V and 2 bases at J; junction bases unmatched: 11. The CDR3 contains 16 residues. The germline V gene encodes CDR1 MNHNY and CDR2 SVGAGI (reference sequence). The CDR3 bases are TGTGCCAGCACCCTTACCGGCGGACAGGGCAATCAGCCCCAGCATTTT. Protein sequence: CASTLTGGQGNQPQHF.

The chain carries TRBV5-1 and TRBJ2-1; 13 bases line up with TRBD2. There are 15 residues in the CDR3. Germline CDR1 reads SGHRS; CDR2 reads YFSETQ. V shed 4 bases, J shed 9 bases, and the junction held 7 bases outside the gene matches. CDR3 loop: CASSLGLAGTGEQFF. As DNA, the CDR3 is TGCGCCAGCAGCCTGGGACTAGCGGGAACCGGTGAGCAGTTCTTC.

This rearrangement joins TRBV24-1 to TRBJ1-4; D gene ambiguous. The V and J ends lost 4 bases and 4 bases respectively, with 3 bases between them. Looked up from germline, CDR1 is KGHDR and CDR2 is SFDVKD. The CDR3 covers 12 residues. For the CDR3, the DNA is TGTGCCACCAGTGACTTTAATGAAAAACTGTTTTTT. Translated, it gives CATSDFNEKLFF.

For the CDR3, the DNA is TGTGCCAGCAGCCCTCAGGTACAAACGAGGAACACTGAAGCTTTCTTT. Its protein product is CASSPQVQTRNTEAFF. The V and J genes are TRBV7-2 and TRBJ1-1; D not certain. Germline V gene lookup returns CDR1 SGHTA and CDR2 FQGNSA. V was cut by 5 bases and J by 1 base, with 17 bases left in between. There are 16 residues in the CDR3.

The gene calls are TRBV7-2 and TRBJ1-5; D remains ambiguous. Germline-derived CDR1 and CDR2 are SGHTA and FQGNSA. The CDR3 extends over 16 amino acids. V lost 1 base to trimming and J lost 0 bases, with 10 bases between them. The CDR3 loop is CASSLGGSYSNQPQHF. The CDR3 bases are TGTGCCAGCAGCTTAGGAGGGAGTTATAGCAATCAGCCCCAGCATTTT.

The chain carries TRBV4-1 and TRBJ1-1; D unclear. This CDR3 has 17 residues. Trimming pared 3 bases from V and 1 base from J, leaving 18 bases between. Germline CDR1 and CDR2: MGHRA and YSYEKL. For the CDR3, the DNA is TGCGCCAGCAGCCAGAGCGGTGGTCGGGTGGGGAACACTGAAGCTTTCTTT. Translating gives CASSQSGGRVGNTEAFF.

The rearrangement joins TRBV2 to TRBJ2-5; TRBD1 aligns across 7 bases. The germline CDR1 and CDR2 sequences are SNHLY and FYNNEI. This CDR3 is built from 14 residues. V trimming: 6 bases; J trimming: 1 base; junction bases outside the gene matches: 5. This CDR3 reads CASSYDRVQETQYF. The CDR3 nucleotides read TGTGCCAGCAGCTACGACAGGGTCCAAGAGACCCAGTACTTC.

On this clone itself: At the DNA level, this CDR3 is encoded by other sequences in the same sample as well. The DNA for the CDR3 is TGTGCCAGCAGCCTACTAGCGGGGGGCTCTAGCACAGATACGCAGTATTTT. Translation gives CASSLLAGGSSTDTQYF. The rearrangement uses TRBV7-3 and TRBJ2-3; the match to TRBD2 covers 12 bases. V was pared by 5 bases and J by 0 bases, with 6 bases of the junction left unmatched. Germline V gene data show CDR1 as SGHTA and CDR2 as FQGTGA. The CDR3 is made up of 17 amino acids.

This clone came up once. The DNA of the CDR3 is TGTGCCAGCTCACTAGGACAGTCTGGGGCCAACGTCCTGACTTTC. It specifies CASSLGQSGANVLTF. The rearrangement links TRBV18 to TRBJ2-6; weak D call: TRBD1 (6 bases). Germline V gene sequence: CDR1 KGHSH, CDR2 LQKENI. The CDR3 is 15 residues long. The V and J ends lost 4 bases and 1 base respectively, with 8 bases between them.